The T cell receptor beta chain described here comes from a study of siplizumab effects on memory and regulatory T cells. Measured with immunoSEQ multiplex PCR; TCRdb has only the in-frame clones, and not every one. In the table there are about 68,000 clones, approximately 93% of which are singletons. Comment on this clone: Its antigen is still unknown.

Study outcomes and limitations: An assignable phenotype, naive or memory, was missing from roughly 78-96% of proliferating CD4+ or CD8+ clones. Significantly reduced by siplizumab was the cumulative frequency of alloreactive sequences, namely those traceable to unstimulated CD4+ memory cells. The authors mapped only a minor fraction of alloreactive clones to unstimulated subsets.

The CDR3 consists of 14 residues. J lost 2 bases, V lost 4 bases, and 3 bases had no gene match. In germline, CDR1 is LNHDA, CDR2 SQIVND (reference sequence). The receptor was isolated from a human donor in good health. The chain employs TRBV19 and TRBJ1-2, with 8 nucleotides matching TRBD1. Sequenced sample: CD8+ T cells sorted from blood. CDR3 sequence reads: CASSTTGANYGYTF. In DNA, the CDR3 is TGTGCCAGTAGTACGACAGGGGCCAACTATGGCTACACCTTC.